The 26 T cell receptor beta chains reported below all come from one sample, sequenced in a study of T cells after somatic rescue of genetic block. TCRdb's copy holds only in-frame clones and misses some; the assay was immunoSEQ multiplex PCR. The data show some 90,000 clones, with 85% to 90% seen just once and 1.5% to 2% held by the top ten. Sequencing used peripheral blood mononuclear cells (PBMCs). These receptors all stem from a woman between 18 and 29 years old.

The chain links TRBV18 to TRBJ2-3; 7 bases are shared with TRBD2. The V segment lost 8 bases and the J segment 4 bases; nucleotides outside the gene matches: 12. The CDR3 extends over 15 amino acids. Germline V gene data show CDR1 as KGHSH and CDR2 as LQKENI. The CDR3 sequence: CASLWGGSQADTQYF. The DNA for the CDR3 is TGTGCCAGCCTCTGGGGAGGGAGCCAAGCAGATACGCAGTATTTT.

This clone was seen only a few times. The J gene is TRBJ2-6, the V gene TRBV4-3; D ambiguous. The V and J ends lost 0 bases and 4 bases respectively, with 10 bases between them. CDR3 size: 16 residues. The V gene's germline CDR1 is LGHNA and CDR2 YSLEER. CDR3 amino acids: CASSQEGAVGANVLTF. CDR3 sequence (DNA): TGCGCCAGCAGCCAAGAGGGCGCGGTAGGGGCCAACGTCCTGACTTTC.

V gene TRBV9 combines with J gene TRBJ2-2, with D maybe TRBD2 (7 bases). Germline V gives CDR1 SGDLS, CDR2 YYNGEE. V dropped 3 bases and J dropped 8 bases, with 23 bases sitting between them. The CDR3 length is 17 residues. CDR3 residues: CASSALGGASWTGELFF. CDR3 sequence (DNA): TGTGCCAGCAGCGCCTTGGGGGGGGCTAGTTGGACTGGGGAGCTGTTTTTT. The variable domain in full, completed from reference TRBV9 and TRBJ2-2, reads DSGVTQTPKHLITATGQRVTLRCSPRSGDLSVYWYQQSLDQGLQFLIQYYNGEERAKGNILERFSAQQFPDLHSELNLSSLELGDSALYFCASSALGGASWTGELFFGEGSRLTVL.

This clone was picked up one time. CDR3 in amino acids: CASGGTYSYEQYF. The CDR3 nucleotides are TGTGCCTCCGGGGGGACATACTCCTACGAGCAGTACTTC. The rearrangement links TRBV19 to TRBJ2-7, with D possibly matching TRBD2 (7 bases). Germline loops: CDR1 LNHDA, CDR2 SQIVND (reference sequence). This CDR3 comprises 13 residues. V shed 11 bases and J shed 0 bases, with 14 bases lying between them.

The genes are TRBV27 and TRBJ2-1; TRBD2 agrees at 8 bases. Germline V lookup: CDR1 MNHEY, CDR2 SMNVEV (reference sequence). This CDR3 spans 14 amino acids. Trimming cost V 8 bases and J 5 bases; bases outside gene matches: 8. This CDR3 is CASSPLAVNNEQFF. The CDR3 DNA sequence: TGTGCCAGCTCCCCACTAGCGGTCAACAATGAGCAGTTCTTC.

This sequence joins TRBV5-6 and TRBJ1-5; D uncertain. Germline V gene data show CDR1 as SGHDT and CDR2 as YYEEEE. The V and J ends lost 4 bases and 2 bases respectively, with 7 bases between them. This CDR3 has 13 amino acids. CDR3 region: CASSPNRNQPQHF. Written as DNA, the CDR3 is TGTGCCAGCAGCCCTAATCGCAATCAGCCCCAGCATTTT.

This chain uses TRBV5-1 with TRBJ2-1, with 15 positions matching TRBD2. This CDR3 has 19 residues. Germline V gene data show CDR1 as SGHRS and CDR2 as YFSETQ. The trim removed 3 bases at V and 1 base at J, leaving 8 bases unmatched. The CDR3 bases are TGCGCCAGCAGCTCCGGACTAGCGGGAGGGCCCGAGTCCTACAATGAGCAGTTCTTC. Its protein is CASSSGLAGGPESYNEQFF.

V is TRBV7-8 and J is TRBJ1-5; D not certain. Germline V lookup: CDR1 SGHVS, CDR2 FQNEAQ. Trimming took off 1 base at V and 6 bases at J, with 16 bases between the two ends. CDR3 length equals 16 residues. The CDR3 DNA follows: TGTGCCAGCAGCTTAGGGGCACGTCTGGTTCCTCAGCCCCAGCATTTT. Translating gives CASSLGARLVPQPQHF.

The V gene is TRBV27, the J gene TRBJ2-3; D remains unclear. Germline CDR1 reads MNHEY; CDR2 reads SMNVEV (reference sequence). CDR3 length: 12 amino acids. The V gene lost 6 bases and the J gene lost 6 bases, with 10 bases spanning the gap. The CDR3 nucleotides read TGTGCCAGCAGCAGAGGATACGATACGCAGTATTTT. The encoded protein is CASSRGYDTQYF.

This sequence joins TRBV7-9 and TRBJ2-1, with 8 bases identical to TRBD2. The germline gives CDR1 SEHNR, CDR2 FQNEAQ (reference sequence). Trimming cost V 5 bases and J 2 bases; bases outside gene matches: 8. The CDR3 covers 16 residues. CDR3 coding DNA: TGTGCCAGCAGCCTAGGGGCGGGAGGAGCCTACAATGAGCAGTTCTTC. It translates to CASSLGAGGAYNEQFF. Combining the CDR3 with reference TRBV7-9 and TRBJ2-1 gives the whole variable domain DTGVSQNPRHKITKRGQNVTFRCDPISEHNRLYWYRQTLGQGPEFLTYFQNEAQLEKSRLLSDRFSAERPKGSFSTLEIQRTEQGDSAMYLCASSLGAGGAYNEQFFGPGTRLTVL.

The chain carries TRBV7-2 and TRBJ1-3; D perhaps matches TRBD1 (5 bases). Trimming shortened V by 0 bases and J by 0 bases, and 9 bases separated the two germline ends. Germline V gene lookup returns CDR1 SGHTA and CDR2 FQGNSA. This CDR3 contains 16 residues. The CDR3 reads CASSLAQGSSGNTIYF. In nucleotides, the CDR3 is TGTGCCAGCAGCTTAGCGCAGGGATCCTCTGGAAACACCATATATTTT.

In this sample, this clone turned up once. The V call is TRBV2, the J call TRBJ1-2; TRBD1 might be the D (5 bases). V dropped 10 bases and J dropped 2 bases, with 14 bases sitting between them. The CDR3 has 13 residues. From germline, CDR1 is SNHLY and CDR2 FYNNEI. The CDR3 here is CATAGRQNYGYTF. CDR3 in DNA: TGTGCCACCGCAGGGCGACAGAACTATGGCTACACCTTC.

The chain joins TRBV6-5 to TRBJ2-7; TRBD2 agrees at 11 bases. CDR3 size: 14 residues. Trimming removed 2 bases from V and 7 bases from J; junction bases left unmatched: 4. Germline V CDR1 and CDR2: MNHEY, SVGAGI. The CDR3 loop reads CASSYVAGGGEQYF. For the CDR3, the DNA is TGTGCCAGCAGTTACGTAGCGGGAGGGGGAGAGCAGTACTTC.

Turning to this clone: Germline and junction disagree at one end, which may indicate a read error. This sequence joins TRBV28 and TRBJ1-1, with unresolved D. This CDR3 has 8 residues. The germline gives CDR1 MDHEN, CDR2 SYDVKM. In DNA form, the CDR3 reads TGTGCCAGCGGACCCCAGGACTTT. Protein sequence: CASGPQDF.

This clone was recorded once. CDR3 sequence (DNA): TGTGCCAGCAGTCTCCGGGGGGCTAGCGGGGGCCCCGCCGATACGCAGTATTTT. Its translation: CASSLRGASGGPADTQYF. V is TRBV28 and J is TRBJ2-3, with 10 bases identical to TRBD2. This CDR3 is built from 18 residues. Germline lookup yields CDR1 MDHEN and CDR2 SYDVKM. The V gene end was trimmed by 5 bases and the J gene end by 6 bases; junction bases not matched to a gene: 17.

Many counts were recorded for this clone. The chain has TRBV28 and TRBJ2-7, with a tentative D call TRBD1 (6 bases). V was pared by 6 bases and J by 0 bases, with 15 bases between. The CDR3 covers 15 residues. From germline, CDR1 is MDHEN and CDR2 SYDVKM. The CDR3 here is CASSQTEDSSYEQYF. The CDR3 DNA follows: TGTGCCAGCAGCCAAACAGAGGACAGCTCCTACGAGCAGTACTTC.

This chain joins TRBV28 and TRBJ1-5; D gene uncertain. V was clipped by 1 base and J by 1 base, with 8 bases between them. This CDR3 is built from 15 residues. Germline V lookup: CDR1 MDHEN, CDR2 SYDVKM. This CDR3 is CASSLFGESNQPQHF. The DNA of the CDR3 is TGTGCCAGCAGTTTATTTGGGGAAAGCAATCAGCCCCAGCATTTT. Looking up the rest from reference TRBV28 and TRBJ1-5 gives the full variable domain: DVKVTQSSRYLVKRTGEKVFLECVQDMDHENMFWYRQDPGLGLRLIYFSYDVKMKEKGDIPEGYSVSREKKERFSLILESASTNQTSMYLCASSLFGESNQPQHFGDGTRLSIL.

The CDR3 spells CASSQVGVNTEAFF. CDR3 DNA sequence: TGTGCCAGCAGCCAAGTCGGGGTGAACACTGAAGCTTTCTTT. V gene TRBV4-2 combines with J gene TRBJ1-1; D call uncertain. Germline values: CDR1 LGHNA, CDR2 YNFKEQ. The V gene lost 1 base and the J gene lost 0 bases, with 6 bases spanning the gap. The CDR3 extends over 14 amino acids.

At least ten counts were recorded for this clone. The rearrangement uses TRBV10-3 and TRBJ1-1; perhaps TRBD1 as D (6 bases). Germline CDR1 reads ENHRY; CDR2 reads SYGVKD. This CDR3 spans 13 amino acids. V lost 3 bases, J lost 6 bases, and 11 bases lay in between. CDR3 loop: CAISENREAEAFF. Here the CDR3 DNA reads TGTGCCATCAGTGAAAACAGGGAAGCTGAAGCTTTCTTT.

This clone was observed a single time. The chain carries TRBV5-1 and TRBJ1-5, with D uncertain. V lost 0 bases and J 2 bases, leaving 9 bases between the germline ends. Germline-derived CDR1 and CDR2 are SGHRS and YFSETQ. The CDR3 has 15 residues. The CDR3 nucleotides read TGCGCCAGCAGCTTGGAGGGTCAGGGCAATCAGCCCCAGCATTTT. This translates into CASSLEGQGNQPQHF.

This chain connects TRBV7-9 to TRBJ1-1; tentatively, D is TRBD1 (5 bases). Trimming stripped 2 bases from V and 4 bases from J, with 11 bases between. Germline V gene sequence: CDR1 SEHNR, CDR2 FQNEAQ (reference sequence). This CDR3 comprises 14 residues. This chain's CDR3 is CASSLQGMGTEAFF. For the CDR3, the DNA is TGTGCCAGCAGCTTACAGGGTATGGGCACTGAAGCTTTCTTT.

This rearrangement joins TRBV20-1 to TRBJ1-5, with D unclear. From germline, CDR1 is DFQATT and CDR2 SNEGSKA (reference sequence). There are 11 residues in the CDR3. Trimming took off 3 bases at V and 9 bases at J, with 9 bases between the two ends. The CDR3 sequence is CSASAGGPQHF. In DNA form, the CDR3 reads TGCAGTGCTAGCGCCGGAGGGCCCCAGCATTTT.

V usage is TRBV6-5 and J usage is TRBJ1-1, with a weak D call TRBD1 (5 bases). This CDR3 has 16 amino acids. The V gene lost 1 base and the J gene lost 5 bases, with 17 bases spanning the gap. The germline V gene has CDR1 MNHEY and CDR2 SVGAGI. The CDR3 DNA sequence: TGTGCCAGCAGTTACTACCGGGGGAAGGGAGAGACTGAAGCTTTCTTT. Protein sequence: CASSYYRGKGETEAFF.

This chain connects TRBV7-2 to TRBJ1-4; D might be TRBD1 (6 bases). The ends were cut back, 5 bases at V and 3 bases at J, with 16 bases in the middle. Germline V gene lookup returns CDR1 SGHTA and CDR2 FQGNSA. The CDR3 spans 16 residues. CDR3 sequence: CASSHPLGGPNEKLFF. The CDR3 DNA is TGTGCCAGCAGCCATCCACTGGGGGGGCCTAATGAAAAACTGTTTTTT.

The chain joins TRBV4-3 to TRBJ2-2; D possibly corresponds to TRBD1 (5 bases). With 0 bases removed from V and 1 base from J, the gap between germline ends came to 9 bases. Germline CDR1 is LGHNA and CDR2 is YSLEER. The length of the CDR3 is 16 residues. The CDR3 coding sequence is TGCGCCAGCAGCCAAGATTGGGGCCAGAACACCGGGGAGCTGTTTTTT. This codes for CASSQDWGQNTGELFF.

This chain joins TRBV5-1 and TRBJ2-1, with D maybe TRBD2 (7 bases). In germline, CDR1 is SGHRS, CDR2 YFSETQ. The CDR3 is 14 residues long. Trimming shortened V by 4 bases and J by 9 bases, and 17 bases separated the two germline ends. The CDR3 DNA follows: TGCGCCAGCAGCATCCAGACTAGCAGGGGTGAGCAGTTCTTC. It is translated as CASSIQTSRGEQFF.